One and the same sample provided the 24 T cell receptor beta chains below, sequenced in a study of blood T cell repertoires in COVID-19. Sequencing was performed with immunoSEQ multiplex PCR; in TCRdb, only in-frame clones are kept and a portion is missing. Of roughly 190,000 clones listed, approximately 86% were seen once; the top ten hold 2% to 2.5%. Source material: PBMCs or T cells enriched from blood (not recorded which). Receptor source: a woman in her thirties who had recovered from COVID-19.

For the CDR3, the DNA is TGTGCCAGTAGTATGCGGGACAGTTACAATGAGCAGTTCTTC. As protein: CASSMRDSYNEQFF. V and J are TRBV19 and TRBJ2-1, with a weak D call TRBD1 (7 bases). V lost 3 bases and J lost 4, with 10 bases in between. CDR3 length equals 14 residues. Germline V gives CDR1 LNHDA, CDR2 SQIVND (reference sequence).

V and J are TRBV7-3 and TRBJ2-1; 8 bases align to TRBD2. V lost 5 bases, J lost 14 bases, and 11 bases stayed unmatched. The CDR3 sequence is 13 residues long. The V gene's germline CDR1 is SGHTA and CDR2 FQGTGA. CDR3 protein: CASSRMDSGVKFF. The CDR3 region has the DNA TGTGCCAGCAGCCGCATGGATAGCGGGGTAAAGTTCTTC.

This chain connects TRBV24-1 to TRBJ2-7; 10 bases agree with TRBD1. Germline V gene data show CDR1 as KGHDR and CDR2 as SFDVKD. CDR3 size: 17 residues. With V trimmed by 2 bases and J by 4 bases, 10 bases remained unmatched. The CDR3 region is CATSDWVPGQGRYEQYF. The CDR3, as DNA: TGTGCCACCAGTGATTGGGTTCCGGGACAGGGGCGGTACGAGCAGTACTTC.

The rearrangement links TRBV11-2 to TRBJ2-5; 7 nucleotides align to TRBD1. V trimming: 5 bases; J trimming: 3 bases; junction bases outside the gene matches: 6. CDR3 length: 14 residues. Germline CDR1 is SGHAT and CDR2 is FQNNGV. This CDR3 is CASSPDRVKETQYF. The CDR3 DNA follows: TGTGCCAGCAGCCCTGACAGGGTGAAAGAGACCCAGTACTTC.

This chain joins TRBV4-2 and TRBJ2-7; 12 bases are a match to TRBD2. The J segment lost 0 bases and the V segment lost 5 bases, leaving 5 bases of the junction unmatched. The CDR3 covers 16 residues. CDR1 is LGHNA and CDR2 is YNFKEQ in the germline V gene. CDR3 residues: CASSKLAGGLSYEQYF. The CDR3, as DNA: TGTGCCAGCAGCAAACTAGCGGGAGGCCTCTCCTACGAGCAGTACTTC.

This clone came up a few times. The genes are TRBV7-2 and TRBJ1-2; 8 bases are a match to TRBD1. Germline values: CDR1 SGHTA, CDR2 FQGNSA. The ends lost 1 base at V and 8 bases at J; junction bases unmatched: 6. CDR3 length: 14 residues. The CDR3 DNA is TGTGCCAGCAGCTTAGGGACAGGGTTGAACGGCTACACCTTC. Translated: CASSLGTGLNGYTF.

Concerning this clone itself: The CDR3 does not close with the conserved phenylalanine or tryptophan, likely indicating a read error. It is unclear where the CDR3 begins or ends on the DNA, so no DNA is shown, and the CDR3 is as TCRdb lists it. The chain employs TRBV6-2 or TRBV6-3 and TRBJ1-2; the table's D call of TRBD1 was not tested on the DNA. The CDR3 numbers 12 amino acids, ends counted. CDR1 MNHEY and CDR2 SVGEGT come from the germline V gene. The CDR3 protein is CASSYSGQAPLI.

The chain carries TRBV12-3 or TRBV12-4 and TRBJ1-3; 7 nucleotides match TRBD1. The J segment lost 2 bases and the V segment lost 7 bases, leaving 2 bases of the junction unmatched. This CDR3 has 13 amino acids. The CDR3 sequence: CASNQGAGNTIYF. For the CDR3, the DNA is TGTGCCAGCAACCAGGGGGCTGGAAACACCATATATTTT.

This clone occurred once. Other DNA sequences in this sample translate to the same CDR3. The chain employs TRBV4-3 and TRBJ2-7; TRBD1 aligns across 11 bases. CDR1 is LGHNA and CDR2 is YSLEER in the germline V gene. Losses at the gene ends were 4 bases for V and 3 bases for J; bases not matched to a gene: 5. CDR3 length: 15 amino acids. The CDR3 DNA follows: TGCGCCAGCAGCCGAGGGACAGGGGGGAACTACGAGCAGTACTTC. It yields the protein CASSRGTGGNYEQYF.

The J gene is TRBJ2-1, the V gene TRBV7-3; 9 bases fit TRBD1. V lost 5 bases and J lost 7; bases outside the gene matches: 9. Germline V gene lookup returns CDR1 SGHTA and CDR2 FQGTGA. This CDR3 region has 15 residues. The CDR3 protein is CASSRTGGATNEQFF. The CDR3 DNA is TGTGCCAGCAGCCGAACAGGGGGCGCCACTAATGAGCAGTTCTTC.

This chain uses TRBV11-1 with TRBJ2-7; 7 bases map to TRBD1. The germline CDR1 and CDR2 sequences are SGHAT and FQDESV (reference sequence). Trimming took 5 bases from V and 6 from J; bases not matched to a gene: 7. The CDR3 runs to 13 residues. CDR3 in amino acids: CASSADRVREQYF. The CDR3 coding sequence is TGTGCCAGCAGCGCCGACAGGGTTCGCGAGCAGTACTTC.

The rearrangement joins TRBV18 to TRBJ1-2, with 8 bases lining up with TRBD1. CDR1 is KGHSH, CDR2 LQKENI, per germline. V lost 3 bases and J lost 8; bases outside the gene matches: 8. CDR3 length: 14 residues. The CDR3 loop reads CASSPGQGEEGYTF. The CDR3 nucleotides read TGTGCCAGCTCACCCGGACAGGGAGAGGAAGGCTACACCTTC.

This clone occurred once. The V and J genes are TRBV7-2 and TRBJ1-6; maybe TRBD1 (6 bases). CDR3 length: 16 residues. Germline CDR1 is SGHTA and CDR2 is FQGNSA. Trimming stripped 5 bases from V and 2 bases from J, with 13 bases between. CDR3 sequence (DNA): TGTGCCAGCAGCCAGACGACAGGCGCCTATAATTCACCCCTCCACTTT. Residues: CASSQTTGAYNSPLHF.

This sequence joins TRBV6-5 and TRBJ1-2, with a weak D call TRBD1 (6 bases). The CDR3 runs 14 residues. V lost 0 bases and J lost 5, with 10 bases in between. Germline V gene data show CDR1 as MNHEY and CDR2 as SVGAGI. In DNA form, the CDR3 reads TGTGCCAGCAGTTACTCACGGACAGTTTATGGCTACACCTTC. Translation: CASSYSRTVYGYTF.

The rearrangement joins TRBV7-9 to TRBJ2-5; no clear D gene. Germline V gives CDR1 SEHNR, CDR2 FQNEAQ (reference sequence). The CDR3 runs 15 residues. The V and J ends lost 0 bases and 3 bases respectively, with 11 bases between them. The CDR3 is CASSLAKFEEETQYF. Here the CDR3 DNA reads TGTGCCAGCAGCTTAGCTAAGTTCGAGGAAGAGACCCAGTACTTC.

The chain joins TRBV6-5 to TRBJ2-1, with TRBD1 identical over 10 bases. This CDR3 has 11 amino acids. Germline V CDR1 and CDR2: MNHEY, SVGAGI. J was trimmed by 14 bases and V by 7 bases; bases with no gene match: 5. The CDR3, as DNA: TGTGCCAGCACCAAGGGGACAGGGGAGTTCTTC. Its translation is CASTKGTGEFF.

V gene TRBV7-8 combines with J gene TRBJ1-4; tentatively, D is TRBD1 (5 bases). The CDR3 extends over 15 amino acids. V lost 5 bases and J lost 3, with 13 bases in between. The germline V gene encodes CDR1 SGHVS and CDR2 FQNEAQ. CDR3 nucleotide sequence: TGTGCCAGCAGCGCCCGACAGAACTCTAATGAAAAACTGTTTTTT. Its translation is CASSARQNSNEKLFF.

The CDR3 spells CASSGQRGLADYGYTF. The CDR3 nucleotides read TGTGCCAGCAGTGGACAGAGAGGCCTTGCGGACTATGGCTACACCTTC. The chain combines TRBV6-1 with TRBJ1-2, with D possibly TRBD1 on 5 matching bases. CDR3 size: 16 residues. Looked up from germline, CDR1 is MNHNS and CDR2 is SASEGT. V lost 4 bases to trimming and J lost 3 bases, with 18 bases between them.

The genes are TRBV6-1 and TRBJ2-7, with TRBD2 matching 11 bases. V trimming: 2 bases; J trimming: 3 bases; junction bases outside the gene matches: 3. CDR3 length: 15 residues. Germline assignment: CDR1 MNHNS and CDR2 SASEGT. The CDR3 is CASSETSGRIYEQYF. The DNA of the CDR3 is TGTGCCAGCAGTGAAACTAGCGGGAGAATCTACGAGCAGTACTTC.

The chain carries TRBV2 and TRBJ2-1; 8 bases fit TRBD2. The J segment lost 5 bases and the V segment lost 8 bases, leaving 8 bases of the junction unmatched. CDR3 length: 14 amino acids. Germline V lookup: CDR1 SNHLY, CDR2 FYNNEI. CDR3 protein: CASGGTRGNNEQFF. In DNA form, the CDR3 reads TGTGCCAGCGGGGGGACTAGGGGGAACAATGAGCAGTTCTTC.

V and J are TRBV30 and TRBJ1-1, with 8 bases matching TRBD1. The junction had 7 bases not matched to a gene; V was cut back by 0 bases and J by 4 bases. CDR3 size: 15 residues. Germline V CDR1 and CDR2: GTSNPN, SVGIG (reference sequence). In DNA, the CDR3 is TGTGCCTGGAGTGTAACAGGGGGGACTGGCACTGAAGCTTTCTTT. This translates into CAWSVTGGTGTEAFF.

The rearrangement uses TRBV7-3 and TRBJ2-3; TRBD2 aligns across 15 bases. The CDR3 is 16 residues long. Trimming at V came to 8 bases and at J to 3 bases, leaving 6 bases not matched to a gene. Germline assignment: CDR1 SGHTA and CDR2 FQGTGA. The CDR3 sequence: CASGRTSGGATDTQYF. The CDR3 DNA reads TGTGCCAGCGGACGGACTAGCGGGGGGGCAACAGATACGCAGTATTTT.

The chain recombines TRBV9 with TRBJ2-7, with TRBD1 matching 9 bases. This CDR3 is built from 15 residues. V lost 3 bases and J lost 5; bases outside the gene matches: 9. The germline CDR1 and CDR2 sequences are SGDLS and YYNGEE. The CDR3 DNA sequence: TGTGCCAGCAGCGCAGATGGGACAGGGCGGCACGAGCAGTACTTC. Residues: CASSADGTGRHEQYF. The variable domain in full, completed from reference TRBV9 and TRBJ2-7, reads DSGVTQTPKHLITATGQRVTLRCSPRSGDLSVYWYQQSLDQGLQFLIQYYNGEERAKGNILERFSAQQFPDLHSELNLSSLELGDSALYFCASSADGTGRHEQYFGPGTRLTVT.

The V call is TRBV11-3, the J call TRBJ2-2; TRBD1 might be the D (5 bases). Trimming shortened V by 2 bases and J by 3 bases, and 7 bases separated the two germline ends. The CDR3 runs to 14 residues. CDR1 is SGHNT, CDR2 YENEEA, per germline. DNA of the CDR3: TGTGCCAGCAGCTTAAGCAGGGACACCGGGGAGCTGTTTTTT. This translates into CASSLSRDTGELFF.